The 30 T cell receptor beta chains reported below all come from one sample, sequenced in a study of blood T cell repertoires in COVID-19. The repertoire was sequenced with immunoSEQ multiplex PCR; TCRdb's copy has only in-frame clones and lacks some. The data hold fewer than 250,000 clones, with about 82% observed a single time. Sequenced sample: PBMCs or T cells enriched from blood (not recorded which). All receptors derive from a woman aged 45 to 65 who had recovered from COVID-19.

This chain links TRBV29-1 with TRBJ1-2; D is undetermined. The CDR3 is made up of 14 amino acids. Trimming took 7 bases from V and 6 from J, leaving 21 bases between them. Germline V gives CDR1 SQVTM, CDR2 ANQGSEA. Here the CDR3 DNA reads TGCAGCGCTGGGTTTGCGCGAGGGAATGATGGCTACACCTTC. It is translated as CSAGFARGNDGYTF.

This chain connects TRBV30 to TRBJ2-4; D is perhaps TRBD1 (5 bases). The CDR3 has 12 amino acids. The germline CDR1 and CDR2 sequences are GTSNPN and SVGIG (reference sequence). Trimming stripped 2 bases from V and 8 bases from J, with 10 bases between. The DNA for the CDR3 is TGTGCCTGGAGTACTCAAGGGGACATTCAGTACTTC. Translating gives CAWSTQGDIQYF.

This clone was picked up a small number of times. The rearrangement uses TRBV6-1 and TRBJ1-1; D remains unclear. The V gene's germline CDR1 is MNHNS and CDR2 SASEGT. With 2 bases removed from V and 1 base from J, the gap between germline ends came to 8 bases. This CDR3 region has 14 residues. The CDR3 sequence: CASSEPGKNTEAFF. The CDR3 DNA is TGTGCCAGCAGTGAACCCGGGAAGAACACTGAAGCTTTCTTT.

This chain links TRBV11-3 with TRBJ2-7; 10 bases fit TRBD1. CDR1 is SGHNT and CDR2 is YENEEA in the germline V gene. The V gene end was trimmed by 3 bases and the J gene end by 6 bases; junction bases not matched to a gene: 8. This CDR3 spans 15 amino acids. The CDR3, as DNA: TGTGCCAGCAGCTTGGAAGGGACAGGGGCAAGCGAGCAGTACTTC. Encoded protein: CASSLEGTGASEQYF. The variable domain in full, completed from reference TRBV11-3 and TRBJ2-7, reads EAGVVQSPRYKIIEKKQPVAFWCNPISGHNTLYWYLQNLGQGPELLIRYENEEAVDDSQLPKDRFSAERLKGVDSTLKIQPAELGDSAVYLCASSLEGTGASEQYFGPGTRLTVT.

This clone occurred once. The chain couples TRBV5-1 to TRBJ2-3; 9 bases match TRBD2. In germline, CDR1 is SGHRS, CDR2 YFSETQ. The CDR3 is made up of 19 amino acids. Germline trimming cut 0 bases from V and 3 bases from J; bases unmatched to any gene: 14. DNA for the CDR3: TGCGCCAGCAGCTTGGCCGTTAGCGGGGGCCAGATAGGGACAGATACGCAGTATTTT. The encoded protein is CASSLAVSGGQIGTDTQYF.

The CDR3 coding sequence is TGTGCCAGTAGTATGCACAGGGTACCGTCTGGGGCCAACGTCCTGACTTTC. Translated, it gives CASSMHRVPSGANVLTF. This chain connects TRBV19 to TRBJ2-6; tentatively, D is TRBD1 (6 bases). V was trimmed by 3 bases and J by 1 base, leaving 13 bases between them. The CDR3 is made up of 17 amino acids. Germline V gene sequence: CDR1 LNHDA, CDR2 SQIVND (reference sequence).

The chain joins TRBV7-3 to TRBJ1-6; 9 nucleotides line up with TRBD1. V lost 4 bases and J lost 8; bases outside the gene matches: 9. The V gene's germline CDR1 is SGHTA and CDR2 FQGTGA. The CDR3 totals 16 residues. DNA for the CDR3: TGTGCCAGCAGCTCACAGGGGGCTGGGACGGATTCACCCCTCCACTTT. It codes for CASSSQGAGTDSPLHF.

This rearrangement joins TRBV11-3 to TRBJ1-1; tentatively, D is TRBD1 (5 bases). The CDR3 sequence is 13 residues long. Germline V gene data show CDR1 as SGHNT and CDR2 as YENEEA. Trimming pared 2 bases from V and 1 base from J, leaving 5 bases between. The chain's CDR3 is CASSLRGNTEAFF. The CDR3 bases are TGTGCCAGCAGCTTAAGGGGGAACACTGAAGCTTTCTTT. Full variable domain (rest looked up from reference TRBV11-3 and TRBJ1-1): EAGVVQSPRYKIIEKKQPVAFWCNPISGHNTLYWYLQNLGQGPELLIRYENEEAVDDSQLPKDRFSAERLKGVDSTLKIQPAELGDSAVYLCASSLRGNTEAFFGQGTRLTVV.

The J gene is TRBJ2-4, the V gene TRBV7-2; perhaps TRBD2 as D (6 bases). With 6 bases removed from V and 7 bases from J, the gap between germline ends came to 16 bases. The CDR3 is made up of 14 amino acids. Germline CDR1 SGHTA, CDR2 FQGNSA. CDR3 sequence (DNA): TGTGCCAGCAGATCTGCCTCTAGCGTGAACATTCAGTACTTC. This codes for CASRSASSVNIQYF.

V gene TRBV5-8 combines with J gene TRBJ2-2; TRBD2 aligns across 9 bases. This CDR3 is 16 amino acids long. Germline trimming cut 5 bases from V and 6 bases from J; bases unmatched to any gene: 11. Germline V gives CDR1 SGHTS, CDR2 YDEGEE. This CDR3 is CASRYHSGSGPGELFF. In DNA form, the CDR3 reads TGTGCCAGCAGATATCATAGCGGGAGCGGGCCCGGGGAGCTGTTTTTT.

CDR3 sequence reads: CATSLGQGAFRTGELFF. The CDR3 DNA is TGTGCCACCAGCCTCGGACAGGGGGCTTTCCGCACCGGGGAGCTGTTTTTT. V and J are TRBV24-1 and TRBJ2-2; 11 bases match TRBD1. V shed 7 bases and J 4 bases; nucleotides not matched to a gene: 10. This CDR3 has 17 residues. Germline V gene data show CDR1 as KGHDR and CDR2 as SFDVKD.

This chain joins TRBV13 and TRBJ2-2, with 12 positions matching TRBD1. Germline CDR1 and CDR2: PRHDT and FYEKMQ (reference sequence). V lost 2 bases to trimming and J lost 6 bases; unmatched junction nucleotides: 4. The CDR3 loop spans 16 amino acids. CDR3 loop: CASSLPGQGAAGELFF. The CDR3 DNA is TGTGCCAGCAGCTTACCGGGACAGGGGGCCGCCGGGGAGCTGTTTTTT.

The rearrangement joins TRBV6-2 or TRBV6-3 to TRBJ2-4; 13 bases are shared with TRBD2. The CDR3 spans 19 residues. With 5 bases clipped from V and 0 bases from J, the junction kept 10 bases outside the gene matches. Germline values: CDR1 MNHEY, CDR2 SVGEGT. Here the CDR3 reads CASSTRTSGSSAAKNIQYF. The CDR3 coding sequence is TGTGCCAGCAGTACCAGGACTAGCGGGAGTTCGGCAGCCAAAAACATTCAGTACTTC.

V is TRBV10-3 and J is TRBJ2-3; the match to TRBD2 covers 9 bases. V was clipped by 7 bases and J by 5 bases; unmatched bases: 7. Per the germline V gene, CDR1 is ENHRY and CDR2 is SYGVKD. The CDR3 is 14 residues long. CDR3 DNA sequence: TGTGCCATCACGAGGGGACTAGCTATAGATACGCAGTATTTT. It is translated as CAITRGLAIDTQYF.

The chain uses TRBV5-1 and TRBJ2-5; maybe TRBD2 (7 bases). Trimming pared 4 bases from V and 5 bases from J, leaving 18 bases between. CDR1 and CDR2 (germline): SGHRS, YFSETQ. The CDR3 spans 15 residues. The DNA of the CDR3 is TGCGCCAGCAGCCCTGAGTGGGGGGGCAGGGAGACCCAGTACTTC. Its protein product is CASSPEWGGRETQYF.

This rearrangement joins TRBV29-1 to TRBJ1-4; tentative D call: TRBD1 (6 bases). There are 14 residues in the CDR3. The germline gives CDR1 SQVTM, CDR2 ANQGSEA. V lost 5 bases and J lost 3, with 13 bases in between. The CDR3 reads CSVKAQGPNEKLFF. The CDR3 nucleotides read TGCAGCGTTAAAGCACAGGGCCCTAATGAAAAACTGTTTTTT.

This sequence joins TRBV5-4 and TRBJ2-2; D not certain. The CDR3 loop spans 12 amino acids. The V gene lost 5 bases and the J gene lost 7 bases, with 9 bases spanning the gap. Germline V CDR1 and CDR2: SGHNT, YYREEE (reference sequence). The CDR3 bases are TGTGCCAGCAGGTTCGAGGTCGGGGAGCTGTTTTTT. Translation gives CASRFEVGELFF.

V gene TRBV9 combines with J gene TRBJ1-2; D is unclear. CDR3 length: 13 amino acids. Germline CDR1 reads SGDLS; CDR2 reads YYNGEE. Trimming took 0 bases from V and 8 from J, leaving 11 bases between them. The CDR3 protein is CASSVAGYQGYTF. In DNA, the CDR3 is TGTGCCAGCAGCGTAGCCGGGTATCAAGGCTACACCTTC.

The chain combines TRBV19 with TRBJ1-2, with D uncertain. Germline assignment: CDR1 LNHDA and CDR2 SQIVND (reference sequence). The CDR3 length is 15 residues. V was trimmed by 0 bases and J by 6 bases, leaving 14 bases between them. CDR3 amino acids: CASSIDLWAANGYTF. CDR3 bases: TGTGCCAGTAGTATAGATCTATGGGCAGCCAATGGCTACACCTTC.

J is TRBJ1-3 and V is TRBV9; no clear D. Trimming removed 3 bases from V and 0 bases from J, with 7 bases in between. The CDR3 has 14 residues. Looked up from germline, CDR1 is SGDLS and CDR2 is YYNGEE. The CDR3 DNA reads TGTGCCAGCAGCGCCGACTTCTCTGGAAACACCATATATTTT. It is translated as CASSADFSGNTIYF.

The chain uses TRBV6-6 and TRBJ1-4; the match to TRBD1 covers 8 bases. Germline CDR1 reads MNHNY; CDR2 reads SVGAGI (reference sequence). Trimming cost V 5 bases and J 8 bases; bases outside gene matches: 10. The CDR3 sequence is 15 residues long. This chain's CDR3 is CASSGTGLVGEKLFF. Written as DNA, the CDR3 is TGTGCCAGCAGTGGGACAGGCCTTGTGGGGGAAAAACTGTTTTTT.

The rearrangement uses TRBV28 and TRBJ2-1, with a weak D call TRBD1 (5 bases). The V end lost 5 bases, the J end lost 4 bases, and 18 bases lay between the germline ends. The CDR3 consists of 16 residues. The germline CDR1 and CDR2 sequences are MDHEN and SYDVKM. The CDR3 DNA sequence: TGTGCCAGCAGTCCAACGAGAGCAGACAGTTACAATGAGCAGTTCTTC. Amino acids: CASSPTRADSYNEQFF.

This chain uses TRBV7-2 with TRBJ2-5, with unresolved D. Between the trimmed V and J ends, which lost 5 bases and 5 bases, there was a span of 15 bases. The CDR3 runs 14 residues. Germline-derived CDR1 and CDR2 are SGHTA and FQGNSA. CDR3 in amino acids: CASSPSPAQETQYF. CDR3 nucleotide sequence: TGTGCCAGCAGCCCCAGCCCAGCGCAGGAGACCCAGTACTTC.

J is TRBJ1-5 and V is TRBV5-3; 8 bases are a match to TRBD1. TRBV5-3 is an open reading frame, and its role is uncertain. The CDR3 has 12 residues. The V and J ends lost 4 bases and 9 bases, in that order; junction bases with no gene match: 3. The CDR3 DNA reads TGTGCCAGAAGCAAAACAGGGGGGCCCCAGCATTTT. It yields the protein CARSKTGGPQHF.

The J gene is TRBJ2-3, the V gene TRBV10-1; D perhaps matches TRBD1 (6 bases). The length of the CDR3 is 14 residues. Trimming left V 8 bases short and J 3 bases short, with 15 bases between. Per the germline V gene, CDR1 is WNHNN and CDR2 is SYGVQD (reference sequence). The CDR3 bases are TGCGCCAGCTCTACAGGGCGTCGGACAGATACGCAGTATTTT. Its protein is CASSTGRRTDTQYF.

Only one count was recorded for this clone. V usage is TRBV6-2 or TRBV6-3 and J usage is TRBJ2-7; 7 bases line up with TRBD1. V was pared by 1 base and J by 7 bases, with 1 base of the junction left unmatched. From germline, CDR1 is MNHEY and CDR2 SVGEGT. This CDR3 region has 12 residues. This CDR3 reads CASSYLGQEQYF. In DNA, the CDR3 is TGTGCCAGCAGTTACTTGGGACAGGAGCAGTACTTC.

The CDR3 nucleotides are TGTGCCAGTAGTGTCACAGGGGACAATCAGCCCCAGCATTTT. Amino acids: CASSVTGDNQPQHF. V is TRBV19 and J is TRBJ1-5, with 7 bases aligning to TRBD1. The CDR3 has 14 residues. CDR1 is LNHDA and CDR2 is SQIVND in the germline V gene (reference sequence). V lost 5 bases and J lost 3; bases outside the gene matches: 4.

This clone is a singleton in its sample. This chain uses TRBV14 with TRBJ2-1, with TRBD2 matching 7 bases. Germline values: CDR1 SGHDN, CDR2 FVKESK. The CDR3 length is 15 residues. V gave up 4 bases and J gave up 3 bases; unmatched junction bases: 6. The CDR3 DNA follows: TGTGCCAGCAGCCTCCGGGACTACTACTACAATGAGCAGTTCTTC. This translates into CASSLRDYYYNEQFF.

The chain couples TRBV10-3 to TRBJ2-7; the match to TRBD1 covers 10 bases. The germline V gene has CDR1 ENHRY and CDR2 SYGVKD. Losses at the gene ends were 4 bases for V and 9 bases for J; bases not matched to a gene: 6. The CDR3 runs to 13 residues. The CDR3 protein is CAISGGTGVMQYF. CDR3 coding DNA: TGTGCCATCAGTGGCGGGACAGGGGTTATGCAGTACTTC.

This chain links TRBV7-6 with TRBJ2-7; D perhaps matches TRBD2 (7 bases). This CDR3 has 14 residues. Germline CDR1 and CDR2: SGHVS and FNYEAQ. The V end lost 5 bases, the J end lost 7 bases, and 18 bases lay between the germline ends. For the CDR3, the DNA is TGTGCCAGCAGCCCCCGGACAGCCGGGGGGGAGCAGTACTTC. This gives the protein CASSPRTAGGEQYF.